A single sample gave rise to the 3 T cell receptor beta chains below, sequenced in a study of CD8 T cells in ankylosing spondylitis. TCRdb re-derived calls from the 5' RACE reads in MiXCR, one entry per CDR3 protein. The table has 150,000 to 200,000 distinct CDR3 sequences, 15% to 20% seen once. The sequenced material came from blood, either unsorted or a sorted T cell fraction (not recorded which). These receptors came from a male donor under 30 with ankylosing spondylitis or in good health (not recorded which).

V gene TRBV29-1 combines with J gene TRBJ1-2; tentatively, D is TRBD1 (5 bases). Germline lookup yields CDR1 SQVTM and CDR2 ANQGSEA. V lost 4 bases, J lost 7 bases, and 13 bases lay in between. The CDR3 length is 12 residues. The CDR3 loop reads CSVVEAGLGYTF. CDR3 in DNA: TGCAGCGTTGTTGAGGCGGGGCTTGGCTACACCTTC.

This clonotype was seen repeatedly, ten times or more. One end of the junction does not line up with germline, which may come from a read error. This chain uses TRBV12-3 or TRBV12-4 with TRBJ2-6; 11 bases line up with TRBD2. The CDR3 covers 17 residues. The CDR3 loop is CASTLAGGPSGANVLTF. CDR3 coding DNA: TGTGCCAGCACTTTAGCGGGAGGGCCTTCTGGGGCCAACGTCCTGACTTTC.

The V gene is TRBV20-1, the J gene TRBJ1-5; D is unresolved. CDR1 is DFQATT and CDR2 is SNEGSKA in the germline V gene (reference sequence). This CDR3 is built from 14 residues. Trimming stripped 6 bases from V and 2 bases from J, with 14 bases between. CDR3 region: CSAQFGTGNQPQHF. DNA for the CDR3: TGCAGTGCCCAGTTCGGCACGGGCAATCAGCCCCAGCATTTT.